The 7 T cell receptor beta chains listed next were all sequenced from one sample in a study of cytomegalovirus exposure and HLA in healthy donors (dated by TCRdb to the late 2010s). The protocol used for the library was the immunoSEQ multiplex PCR assay. For the multiplex PCR, a mixture combining 60 forward primers for TCR Vbeta segments and 13 reverse primers for TCR Jbeta segments was used. TCRdb re-hosts the immuneACCESS table, in-frame sequences only. Its copies lack some clones; in the studies checked, an unresolved V gene accounts for under half of them, and the cause for the rest is not known. Present in this sample are tens of thousands of clones, over 60% of which were seen just once. The ten top clones hold about 23% of the sample. Material for sequencing was PBMCs. The receptors here all came from a man between 50 and 59 years old in good health and CMV-seropositive.

The J gene is TRBJ2-7, the V gene TRBV27; 9 nucleotides match TRBD1. Germline V lookup: CDR1 MNHEY, CDR2 SMNVEV (reference sequence). The CDR3 covers 14 residues. Germline trimming cut 1 base from V and 6 bases from J; bases unmatched to any gene: 4. CDR3 residues: CASSLYRTGVEQYF. CDR3 bases: TGTGCCAGCAGTTTATATAGGACAGGGGTCGAGCAGTACTTC.

The chain has TRBV30 and TRBJ2-1; 8 bases fit TRBD1. Per germline, CDR1 GTSNPN and CDR2 SVGIG (reference sequence). Trimming took 6 bases from V and 16 from J; bases not matched to a gene: 14. The CDR3 runs to 12 residues. The CDR3 loop reads CACRLGGQDDFF. The CDR3 coding sequence is TGTGCCTGCCGCCTCGGGGGACAGGACGACTTCTTC. Based on the CDR3 plus reference TRBV30 and TRBJ2-1, the full variable domain is SQTIHQWPATLVQPVGSPLSLECTVEGTSNPNLYWYRQAAGRGLQLLFYSVGIGQISSEVPQNLSASRPQDRQFILSSKKLLLSDSGFYLCACRLGGQDDFFGPGTRLTVL.

This chain links TRBV6-1 with TRBJ2-7; a possible D gene is TRBD2 (7 bases). The CDR3 has 15 amino acids. V gave up 4 bases and J gave up 3 bases, with 16 bases separating them. Per germline, CDR1 MNHNS and CDR2 SASEGT. The CDR3 here is CASSVSGGPVYEQYF. The CDR3 DNA follows: TGTGCCAGCAGTGTTTCCGGGGGGCCGGTCTACGAGCAGTACTTC.

V and J are TRBV5-4 and TRBJ2-7; 8 bases are a match to TRBD2. The length of the CDR3 is 14 residues. In germline, CDR1 is SGHNT, CDR2 YYREEE (reference sequence). J gave up 6 bases and V 4 bases, and 9 bases lay outside the gene matches. DNA of the CDR3: TGTGCCAGCAGCGCCGTCCGGGGGGGCCGCGAGCAGTACTTC. Translated: CASSAVRGGREQYF.

Here the CDR3 reads CASSSLTGWSYGYTF. DNA for the CDR3: TGTGCCAGCAGTTCCCTGACAGGGTGGAGCTATGGCTACACCTTC. This chain joins TRBV27 and TRBJ1-2, with 7 bases aligning to TRBD1. The CDR3 extends over 15 amino acids. Germline V gives CDR1 MNHEY, CDR2 SMNVEV (reference sequence). V lost 4 bases to trimming and J lost 4 bases; unmatched junction nucleotides: 9.

A word on this clone: This likely comes from a read error, as the CDR3 has no conserved phenylalanine or tryptophan at its end. The chain recombines TRBV29-1 with TRBJ2-7, with TRBD1 matching over 11 bases. CDR3 length equals 14 residues. Trimming cost V 4 bases and J 5 bases; bases outside gene matches: 7. Per germline, CDR1 SQVTM and CDR2 ANQGSEA. The CDR3 protein is CSVASGTGGNEQYL. The CDR3 bases are TGCAGCGTTGCCTCCGGGACAGGGGGAAACGAGCAGTACCTC.

The chain employs TRBV2 and TRBJ1-5, with D perhaps matching TRBD1 (5 bases). This CDR3 has 14 amino acids. Trimming left V 4 bases short and J 2 bases short, with 9 bases between. Germline V gene lookup returns CDR1 SNHLY and CDR2 FYNNEI. The CDR3 is CASSAETGNQPQHF. CDR3 DNA sequence: TGTGCCAGCAGTGCGGAGACAGGCAATCAGCCCCAGCATTTT. Based on the CDR3 plus reference TRBV2 and TRBJ1-5, the full variable domain is EPEVTQTPSHQVTQMGQEVILRCVPISNHLYFYWYRQILGQKVEFLVSFYNNEISEKSEIFDDQFSVERPDGSNFTLKIRSTKLEDSAMYFCASSAETGNQPQHFGDGTRLSIL.